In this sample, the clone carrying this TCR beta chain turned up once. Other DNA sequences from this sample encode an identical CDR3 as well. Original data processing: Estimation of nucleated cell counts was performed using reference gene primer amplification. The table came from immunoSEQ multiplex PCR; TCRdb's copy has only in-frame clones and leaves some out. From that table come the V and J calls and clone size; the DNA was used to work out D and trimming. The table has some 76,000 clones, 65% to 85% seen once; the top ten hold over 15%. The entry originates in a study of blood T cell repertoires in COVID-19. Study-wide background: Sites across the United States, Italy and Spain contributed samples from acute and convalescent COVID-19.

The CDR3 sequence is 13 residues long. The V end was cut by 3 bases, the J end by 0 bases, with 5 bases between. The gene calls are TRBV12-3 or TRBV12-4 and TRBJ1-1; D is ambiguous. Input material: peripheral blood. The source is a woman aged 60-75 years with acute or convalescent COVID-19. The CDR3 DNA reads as TGTGCCAGCAGTTTGCGGTTGAACACTGAAGCTTTCTTT. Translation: CASSLRLNTEAFF.